The present T cell receptor beta chain was sequenced within a study of beta chain features in type 1 diabetes. Overall study results and limits: In every one of the four CD4+ subsets, TCRB CDR3s were moderately but significantly shorter in Type 1 diabetes patients. The study found fewer insertions and more deletions at VDJ junctions in type 1 diabetes patients.

To note about this clone: The target antigen is unknown.

The authors reverse transcribed all of the isolated RNA, so sequencing captured expressed TCRB transcripts. Several million reads on average were seen across naive, central memory and regulatory T cell samples. TCRdb's table, derived via immunoSEQ multiplex PCR, lists solely in-frame clones and lacks some. The sample lists more than 250,000 clones; over 14% were seen once. V gave up 5 bases and J gave up 1 base, with 9 bases separating them. The CDR3 contains 13 residues. Germline CDR1 and CDR2: SGHRS and YFSETQ. Input material: naive CD4+ T cells from blood. V gene TRBV5-1 combines with J gene TRBJ1-1, with no clear D. This clonotype was obtained from a young man with type 1 diabetes. This chain's CDR3 is CASSTDPNTEAFF. Written as DNA, the CDR3 is TGCGCCAGCAGTACAGACCCGAACACTGAAGCTTTCTTT.